This is a list of T cell receptor beta chains from one sample in a study of T cell responses to AZD1222 COVID-19 vaccine. This table comes from immunoSEQ multiplex PCR, and its TCRdb copy is limited to in-frame clones, with some not included. The sample lists under 80,000 clones, roughly 87% occurring once. The material sequenced was peripheral blood, taken 28 days after the second AZD1222 dose. Receptor source: an adult who received the AZD1222 COVID-19 vaccine. Each CDR3 is given with its conserved first and last residue.

j_gene: TRBJ1-5; v_gene: TRBV18; CDR3aa: CASSPGRGGEQPQHF
j_gene: TRBJ1-1; v_gene: TRBV9; CDR3aa: CASSVGGTGVTEAFF
j_gene: TRBJ1-2; v_gene: TRBV25-1; CDR3aa: CASSEYDSPGQGYGYTF
j_gene: TRBJ2-2; v_gene: TRBV25-1; CDR3aa: CASGDGADFTGELFF
j_gene: TRBJ1-2; v_gene: TRBV6-6; CDR3aa: CASQDREANYGYTF
j_gene: TRBJ1-3; v_gene: TRBV7-9; CDR3aa: CASTPRGTGASTGNTIYF
j_gene: TRBJ1-2; v_gene: TRBV7-6; CDR3aa: CASSEDRYGYTF
j_gene: TRBJ1-3; v_gene: TRBV6-5; CDR3aa: CASSYSGQKVGNTIYF
j_gene: TRBJ2-3; v_gene: TRBV30; CDR3aa: CAWSPGLAIDTQYF
j_gene: TRBJ1-3; v_gene: TRBV19; CDR3aa: CATGRTVSSGNTIYF
j_gene: TRBJ1-2; v_gene: TRBV3-1/TRBV3-2; CDR3aa: CASSQWGGLNFGYTF
j_gene: TRBJ2-5; v_gene: TRBV4-1; CDR3aa: CASSQEEGYQTQYF
j_gene: TRBJ2-3; v_gene: TRBV6-2/TRBV6-3; CDR3aa: CASSSQAWDTQYF
j_gene: TRBJ1-1; v_gene: TRBV7-9; CDR3aa: CASSSTPGIVAFF
j_gene: TRBJ2-5; v_gene: TRBV19; CDR3aa: CASSDAEGVLETQYF
j_gene: TRBJ1-1; v_gene: TRBV2; CDR3aa: CASSVDGVNTEAFF
j_gene: TRBJ2-2; v_gene: TRBV6-4; CDR3aa: CASSEDRTGAHGELFF
j_gene: TRBJ1-2; v_gene: TRBV25-1; CDR3aa: CASSARTGTPRSIRGYTF
j_gene: TRBJ1-2; v_gene: TRBV25-1; CDR3aa: CASSALYGYTF
j_gene: TRBJ1-1; v_gene: TRBV5-1; CDR3aa: CASSGQGGNTEAFF
j_gene: TRBJ2-1; v_gene: TRBV3-1/TRBV3-2; CDR3aa: CASSSETKAAYNEQFF
j_gene: TRBJ1-5; v_gene: TRBV6-2/TRBV6-3; CDR3aa: CASSYPRQRNQPQHF
j_gene: TRBJ2-1; v_gene: TRBV6-6; CDR3aa: CASSYGGRGNYEQFF
j_gene: TRBJ2-2; v_gene: TRBV14; CDR3aa: CASSTGLAGAAGELFF
j_gene: TRBJ2-7; v_gene: TRBV24-1; CDR3aa: CATRQGAFVSYEQYF
j_gene: TRBJ1-6; v_gene: TRBV19; CDR3aa: CASSLTRDPPLHF
j_gene: TRBJ1-4; v_gene: TRBV18; CDR3aa: CASSPYFDSNEKLFF
j_gene: TRBJ1-2; v_gene: TRBV7-9; CDR3aa: CASSLTGGLDGYTF
j_gene: TRBJ2-4; v_gene: TRBV25-1; CDR3aa: CASSDRVQNIQYF
j_gene: TRBJ2-7; v_gene: TRBV7-4; CDR3aa: CASSLAVQGPYEQYF
j_gene: TRBJ2-3; v_gene: TRBV9; CDR3aa: CASSVASGSPLSPQYF
j_gene: TRBJ1-5; v_gene: TRBV10-3; CDR3aa: CAISESRQPQHF
j_gene: TRBJ1-1; v_gene: TRBV5-4; CDR3aa: CASSLSAGNTEAFF
j_gene: TRBJ2-3; v_gene: TRBV30; CDR3aa: CAWSPSGYTDTQYF
j_gene: TRBJ1-2; v_gene: TRBV4-1; CDR3aa: CASSQLGLLASEGYGYTF
j_gene: TRBJ1-1; v_gene: TRBV9; CDR3aa: CASSTLTVNTEAFF